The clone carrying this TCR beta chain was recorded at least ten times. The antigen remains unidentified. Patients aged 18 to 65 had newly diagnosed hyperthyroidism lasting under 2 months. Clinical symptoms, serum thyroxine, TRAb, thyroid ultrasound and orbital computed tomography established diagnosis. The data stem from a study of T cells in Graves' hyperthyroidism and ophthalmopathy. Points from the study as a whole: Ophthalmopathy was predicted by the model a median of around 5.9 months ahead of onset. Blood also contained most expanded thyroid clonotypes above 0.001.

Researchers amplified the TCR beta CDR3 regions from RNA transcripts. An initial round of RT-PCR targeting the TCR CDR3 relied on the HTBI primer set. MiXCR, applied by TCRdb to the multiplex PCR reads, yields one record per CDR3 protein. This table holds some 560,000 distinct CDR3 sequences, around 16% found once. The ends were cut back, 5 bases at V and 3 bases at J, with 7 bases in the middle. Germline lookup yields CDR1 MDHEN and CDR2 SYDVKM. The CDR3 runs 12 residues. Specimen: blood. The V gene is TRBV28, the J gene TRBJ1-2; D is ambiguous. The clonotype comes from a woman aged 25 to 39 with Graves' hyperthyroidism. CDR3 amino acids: CASSITDYGYTF. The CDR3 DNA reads TGTGCCAGCAGTATAACGGACTATGGCTACACCTTC.